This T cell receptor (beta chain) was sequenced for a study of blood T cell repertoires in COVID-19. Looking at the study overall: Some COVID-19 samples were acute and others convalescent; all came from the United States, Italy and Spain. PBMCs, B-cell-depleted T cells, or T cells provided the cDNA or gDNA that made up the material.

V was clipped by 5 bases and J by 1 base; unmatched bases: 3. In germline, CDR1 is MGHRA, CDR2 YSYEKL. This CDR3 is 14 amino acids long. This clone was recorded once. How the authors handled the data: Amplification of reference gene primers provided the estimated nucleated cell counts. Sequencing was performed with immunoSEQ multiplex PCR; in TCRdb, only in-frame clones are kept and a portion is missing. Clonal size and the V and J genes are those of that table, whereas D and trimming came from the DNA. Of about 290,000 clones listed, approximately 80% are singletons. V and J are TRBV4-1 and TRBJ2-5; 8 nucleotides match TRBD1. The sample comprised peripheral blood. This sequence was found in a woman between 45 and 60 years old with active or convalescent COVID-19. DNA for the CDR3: TGCGCCAGCAGCAGACAGGGGATCCAAGAGACCCAGTACTTC. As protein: CASSRQGIQETQYF.